This T cell receptor (beta chain) stems from a study of blood T cell repertoires in COVID-19 (dated by TCRdb to about 2020). Regarding the complete study: Samples from collaborators originated in the United States, Italy and Spain and spanned both the acute and convalescent phases of COVID-19. The material from the prospective study consisted of cDNA or gDNA derived from T cells, B-cell-depleted T cells, or PBMCs. Subjects who had been exposed to COVID-19, were actively infected with it, or had recovered from it provided the deeply sampled blood TCRbeta repertoires that made up the dataset. A freely available public database, intended as a resource for researchers studying the immune response to SARS-CoV-2, is where the repertoires were released. Samples came from the ongoing ImmuneRACE study (first 160 participants) plus 1,254 subjects from 6 global collaborators. The sample metadata nearly always contained a de-identified subject ID, COVID-19 status, age in years and sex. Where available, HLA class I and class II types were obtained from metadata supplied by the sample provider rather than from assay-based typing. What the study reported, not specific to this receptor: The amount of clinical and demographic metadata varied by source and participant and was provided uncurated.

TCRbeta CDR3 regions were amplified from genomic DNA using the immunoSEQ Assay, a bias-controlled multiplex PCR. In the authors' own workflow: Within the assay, amplification of reference gene primers was used to estimate how many nucleated cells each sample contained. To quantify the absolute abundance of each unique TCRbeta CDR3 rearrangement, sequence reads were collapsed and filtered. For each sample, productive Simpson clonality was calculated as the square root of Simpson's diversity index over productive rearrangements. TCRdb's version of the immuneACCESS table is confined to in-frame rearrangements and falls short of the full clone set. An unresolved V gene accounts for under half of the shortfall where checked; the remainder is of unknown origin. V, J and clone size are those of that table, while D and trimming were read from the DNA. Present in this sample are approximately 100,000 clones, around 90% of which were seen just once. The ten top clones hold around 5.7% of the sample.

Unmatched junction bases come to 7, with V trimmed by 5 bases and J by 7 bases. There are 13 amino acids in the CDR3, from cysteine to phenylalanine inclusive. This entry keeps only the CDR3 DNA: 39 bases, framed from base 1. CDR1 and CDR2 were assigned from the germline V gene (reference sequence) as SEHNR and FQNEAQ. Whole blood was collected in K2EDTA tubes by collaborating institutions according to the institutions' own protocols. For TCRbeta analysis, collaborators shipped samples in one of three forms: frozen whole blood, isolated PBMCs, or DNA extracted from either of those sample types. With regard to this clone: It lacks a known antigen. No much larger clone exists at a distance of one base, and base qualities are not known.

The source material was peripheral blood. The receptor chain draws on TRBV7-9 and TRBJ2-7; a stretch of 8 junction bases matches TRBD1. This clonotype was sampled from a man aged 65-85 years with acute or convalescent COVID-19. The CDR3 region has the sequence CASSPTGVGEQYF. The DNA sequence is as follows: TGTGCCAGCAGCCCGACAGGGGTTGGAGAGCAGTACTTC. Supplemented by the reference TRBV7-9 and TRBJ2-7 proteins around the CDR3, the complete variable domain is DTGVSQNPRHKITKRGQNVTFRCDPISEHNRLYWYRQTLGQGPEFLTYFQNEAQLEKSRLLSDRFSAERPKGSFSTLEIQRTEQGDSAMYLCASSPTGVGEQYFGPGTRLTVT.